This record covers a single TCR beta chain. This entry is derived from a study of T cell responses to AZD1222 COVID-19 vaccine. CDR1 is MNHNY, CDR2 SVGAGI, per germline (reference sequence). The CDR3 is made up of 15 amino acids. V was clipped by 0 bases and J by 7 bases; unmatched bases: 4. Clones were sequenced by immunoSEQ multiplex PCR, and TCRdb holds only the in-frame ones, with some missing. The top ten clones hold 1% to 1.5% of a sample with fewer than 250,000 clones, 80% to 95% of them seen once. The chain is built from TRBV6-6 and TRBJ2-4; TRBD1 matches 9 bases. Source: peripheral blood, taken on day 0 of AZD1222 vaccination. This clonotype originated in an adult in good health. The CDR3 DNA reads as TGTGCCAGCAGTTACTCGATAGGGACAGGGAACATTCAGTACTTC. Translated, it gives CASSYSIGTGNIQYF.